This T cell receptor (beta chain) was sequenced in a study of tumor-infiltrating lymphocytes in primary liver carcinoma. At the level of the study: Samples had roughly 3.65 to 8 million productive TCRbeta reads, comparable between tissue types.

Regarding this clonotype: The antigen is unknown.

Study conclusions and caveats: Because the samples were bulk unsorted, the study did not compare CD4+ and CD8+ repertoires.

Total RNA (around 0.45 ug) served as template for TCR beta cDNA synthesis primed by a constant-region primer. Slightly modified ARM-PCR with three nested multiplex PCR rounds yielded TCR beta libraries. Researchers ran the first two PCR rounds for roughly 11 cycles each with TRBV1-TRBV30 forward primers and a C-beta reverse primer. MiXCR was run by TCRdb on the multiplex PCR reads, yielding one entry per CDR3 protein. The table shows approximately 320,000 distinct CDR3 sequences, with nearly 60% occurring only once. Germline DNA was also extracted, and blood RNA derived from unsorted whole blood. Preoperatively, roughly 4.1 milliliters of peripheral blood were collected. Germline values: CDR1 SEHNR, CDR2 FQNEAQ (reference sequence). The CDR3 sequence is 14 residues long. V gave up 3 bases and J gave up 2 bases; unmatched junction bases: 4.

The receptor was isolated from a young woman with primary liver carcinoma and hepatitis B virus infection. The specimen sequenced was peripheral blood. This rearrangement joins TRBV7-9 to TRBJ2-7, with 7 bases lining up with TRBD1. Here the CDR3 DNA reads TGTGCCAGCAGCTTTTGGGACAGTACCTACGAGCAGTACTTC. As protein: CASSFWDSTYEQYF.